The 31 T cell receptor beta chains in this list originate from one sample, sequenced in a study of cytomegalovirus exposure and HLA in healthy donors. The study ran its PCR with 60 Vbeta and 13 Jbeta primers. Using immunoSEQ multiplex PCR, the repertoire was profiled, and TCRdb retains in-frame clones only, with some absent. The data show some 90,000 clones, around 84% seen once. Sequenced input: PBMCs. All receptors derive from a woman in her forties in good health and CMV-seronegative.

The V gene is TRBV18, the J gene TRBJ2-5, with D perhaps TRBD1 (6 bases). Trimming removed 2 bases from V and 0 bases from J, with 10 bases in between. Germline assignment: CDR1 KGHSH and CDR2 LQKENI. This CDR3 contains 15 residues. The CDR3 nucleotides are TGTGCCAGCTCACCAAAACGGACAGACCAAGAGACCCAGTACTTC. It yields the protein CASSPKRTDQETQYF.

CDR3 DNA sequence: TGCGCCAGCAGCTTGGCGACAGGGTTAAATGAAAAACTGTTTTTT. Residues: CASSLATGLNEKLFF. The V and J genes are TRBV5-1 and TRBJ1-4; 7 positions match TRBD1. This CDR3 is built from 15 residues. Germline CDR1 is SGHRS and CDR2 is YFSETQ. With V trimmed by 0 bases and J by 5 bases, 4 bases remained unmatched.

The V call is TRBV6-1, the J call TRBJ2-3; 10 nucleotides agree with TRBD1. This CDR3 comprises 15 residues. The J segment lost 7 bases and the V segment lost 6 bases, leaving 10 bases of the junction unmatched. Germline CDR1 MNHNS, CDR2 SASEGT. The CDR3 DNA reads as TGTGCCAGCAGCGGGGACAGGGGATGGAAAAATACGCAGTATTTT. Translation: CASSGDRGWKNTQYF.

The chain couples TRBV28 to TRBJ2-7, with 8 bases identical to TRBD1. With 5 bases clipped from V and 5 bases from J, the junction kept 8 bases outside the gene matches. The CDR3 is 14 residues long. The germline gives CDR1 MDHEN, CDR2 SYDVKM. The CDR3 DNA is TGTGCCAGCAGTCGACAGGGGTATGTCAACGAGCAGTACTTC. Translated: CASSRQGYVNEQYF.

This clone was seen a handful of times. The chain joins TRBV4-3 to TRBJ1-3, with D perhaps matching TRBD1 (5 bases). The V end was cut by 1 base, the J end by 4 bases, with 23 bases between. CDR3 length: 19 residues. Germline V gene sequence: CDR1 LGHNA, CDR2 YSLEER. This CDR3 reads CASSQVLKTGPGGGNTIYF. CDR3 coding DNA: TGCGCCAGCAGCCAAGTGCTCAAGACCGGGCCCGGGGGAGGAAACACCATATATTTT.

This chain connects TRBV6-1 to TRBJ1-2; D remains unclear. From germline, CDR1 is MNHNS and CDR2 SASEGT. The CDR3 has 13 residues. Between the trimmed V and J ends, which lost 5 bases and 1 base, there was a span of 8 bases. The DNA of the CDR3 is TGTGCCAGCAGTTTGCGGGATAACTATGGCTACACCTTC. Residues: CASSLRDNYGYTF.

The rearrangement joins TRBV5-1 to TRBJ2-1, with 7 nucleotides matching TRBD2. The CDR3 loop spans 17 amino acids. Germline trimming cut 4 bases from V and 6 bases from J; bases unmatched to any gene: 16. CDR1 and CDR2 (germline): SGHRS, YFSETQ. Here the CDR3 DNA reads TGCGCCAGCAGCACCAACCGACCGGGACTAATAACCAATGAGCAGTTCTTC. It is translated as CASSTNRPGLITNEQFF.

This clone showed up many times. This chain links TRBV2 with TRBJ1-5; 10 bases agree with TRBD1. This CDR3 has 14 amino acids. CDR1 SNHLY and CDR2 FYNNEI come from the germline V gene. Trimming at V came to 4 bases and at J to 5 bases, leaving 2 bases not matched to a gene. The CDR3 reads CASSGGTGDQPQHF. The CDR3 DNA follows: TGTGCCAGCAGTGGGGGGACAGGGGATCAGCCCCAGCATTTT. Using reference TRBV2 and TRBJ1-5 for the parts outside the CDR3, the full variable domain is EPEVTQTPSHQVTQMGQEVILRCVPISNHLYFYWYRQILGQKVEFLVSFYNNEISEKSEIFDDQFSVERPDGSNFTLKIRSTKLEDSAMYFCASSGGTGDQPQHFGDGTRLSIL.

The chain couples TRBV6-5 to TRBJ1-2; D is possibly TRBD1 (5 bases). Deletions cut 0 bases from V and 3 bases from J, with 14 bases between. The CDR3 covers 16 residues. Per the germline V gene, CDR1 is MNHEY and CDR2 is SVGAGI. The CDR3 sequence is CASSYSGGADHYGYTF. DNA of the CDR3: TGTGCCAGCAGTTACTCGGGCGGGGCCGACCACTATGGCTACACCTTC.

The chain has TRBV19 and TRBJ1-5; 7 bases match TRBD1. Germline CDR1 and CDR2: LNHDA and SQIVND (reference sequence). CDR3 length: 18 amino acids. Trimming at V came to 3 bases and at J to 0 bases, leaving 11 bases not matched to a gene. CDR3 DNA sequence: TGTGCCAGTAGTATCTTACGTACGACAGGGCTTAGCAATCAGCCCCAGCATTTT. Translating gives CASSILRTTGLSNQPQHF.

This clone has a single count. The chain links TRBV5-6 to TRBJ1-2, with D maybe TRBD1 (6 bases). Per germline, CDR1 SGHDT and CDR2 YYEEEE. The CDR3 is 14 residues long. V shed 4 bases and J shed 6 bases, with 16 bases lying between them. The CDR3 loop is CASSQVGQGHGYTF. The DNA for the CDR3 is TGTGCCAGCAGCCAGGTGGGGCAGGGGCATGGCTACACCTTC.

The V and J genes are TRBV28 and TRBJ1-1; D unresolved. V was trimmed by 5 bases and J by 4 bases, leaving 20 bases between them. Germline lookup yields CDR1 MDHEN and CDR2 SYDVKM. The CDR3 runs 16 residues. The CDR3 DNA sequence: TGTGCCAGCAGTGAACCCAACCAGGCCCCTTTCACTGAAGCTTTCTTT. Its translation: CASSEPNQAPFTEAFF.

Notes on this clone: An end of the junction differs from the germline gene, which may be a read error. The V and J genes are TRBV7-9 and TRBJ1-1, with D possibly matching TRBD1 (5 bases). The CDR3 is made up of 15 amino acids. Germline-derived CDR1 and CDR2 are SEHNR and FQNEAQ (reference sequence). CDR3 nucleotide sequence: TGTGCCAGCAGCCCCGGGGGGGGGTGGAACGCTGAAGCTTTCTTT. This encodes CASSPGGGWNAEAFF.

The sample holds a few counts of this clone. A single base is all that separates this from a far larger clone, so a read error is likely. Other DNA sequences in the sample encode the same CDR3. The J gene is TRBJ1-1, the V gene TRBV5-1; the D gene is possibly TRBD1 (6 bases). CDR1 SGHRS and CDR2 YFSETQ come from the germline V gene. CDR3 size: 16 residues. V lost 3 bases to trimming and J lost 0 bases, with 15 bases between them. The CDR3 nucleotides are TGCGCCAGCAGCTCCCCAGGGGCCTCCATGAACACTGAAGCTTTCTTT. It translates to CASSSPGASMNTEAFF.

The chain couples TRBV4-3 to TRBJ2-7; 9 nucleotides align to TRBD1. The CDR3 runs to 14 residues. V dropped 1 base and J dropped 4; count of bases not matched to a gene: 2. Germline CDR1 reads LGHNA; CDR2 reads YSLEER. This CDR3 is CASSQGDRAYEQYF. CDR3 sequence (DNA): TGCGCCAGCAGCCAAGGGGACAGGGCGTACGAGCAGTACTTC.

The genes are TRBV15 and TRBJ1-3; no clear D gene. The CDR3 extends over 15 amino acids. Germline V gives CDR1 LNHNV, CDR2 YYDKDF (reference sequence). Trimming left V 1 base short and J 6 bases short, with 13 bases between. The DNA of the CDR3 is TGTGCCACCAGCAGAGCTTACTCTACAGAAAACACCATATATTTT. This codes for CATSRAYSTENTIYF.

This chain joins TRBV29-1 and TRBJ2-1; D is perhaps TRBD2 (6 bases). Trimming stripped 5 bases from V and 0 bases from J, with 8 bases between. Germline loops: CDR1 SQVTM, CDR2 ANQGSEA. CDR3 length equals 13 residues. The CDR3 spells CSVRGSSYNEQFF. For the CDR3, the DNA is TGCAGCGTTCGGGGGAGCTCCTACAATGAGCAGTTCTTC.

This clone was seen once. The V call is TRBV4-2, the J call TRBJ2-2; unclear D gene. The germline V gene encodes CDR1 LGHNA and CDR2 YNFKEQ. The V gene lost 0 bases and the J gene lost 0 bases, with 14 bases spanning the gap. This CDR3 spans 18 amino acids. CDR3 nucleotide sequence: TGTGCCAGCAGCCAAGATGCCTATGGTCAGGCGAACACCGGGGAGCTGTTTTTT. It encodes CASSQDAYGQANTGELFF.

The rearrangement joins TRBV5-1 to TRBJ2-1; possible D gene TRBD1, 6 bases. V lost 0 bases and J lost 7, with 17 bases in between. Germline-derived CDR1 and CDR2 are SGHRS and YFSETQ. There are 16 residues in the CDR3. CDR3 loop: CASSLVGTKGFNEQFF. The CDR3 DNA follows: TGCGCCAGCAGCTTGGTAGGGACAAAAGGTTTTAATGAGCAGTTCTTC. Based on the CDR3 plus reference TRBV5-1 and TRBJ2-1, the full variable domain is KAGVTQTPRYLIKTRGQQVTLSCSPISGHRSVSWYQQTPGQGLQFLFEYFSETQRNKGNFPGRFSGRQFSNSRSEMNVSTLELGDSALYLCASSLVGTKGFNEQFFGPGTRLTVL.

The rearrangement joins TRBV18 to TRBJ1-5, with 9 bases aligning to TRBD1. Germline CDR1 is KGHSH and CDR2 is LQKENI. The CDR3 is 17 amino acids. The V gene end was trimmed by 5 bases and the J gene end by 5 bases; junction bases not matched to a gene: 13. CDR3 in DNA: TGTGCCAGCTCAACCCTAGGGGGACAGGGTATGGATCAGCCCCAGCATTTT. Its protein is CASSTLGGQGMDQPQHF.

The J gene is TRBJ1-3, the V gene TRBV25-1; weak D call: TRBD1 (5 bases). Germline loops: CDR1 MGHDK, CDR2 SYGVNS. The CDR3 is 16 residues long. V was trimmed by 3 bases and J by 0 bases, leaving 12 bases between them. The CDR3 DNA follows: TGTGCCAGCAGTGAGGGGACTCATTTCTCTGGAAACACCATATATTTT. Its protein is CASSEGTHFSGNTIYF.

The J gene is TRBJ2-7, the V gene TRBV11-3; TRBD1 might be the D (6 bases). The CDR3 is made up of 15 amino acids. Trimming took off 6 bases at V and 4 bases at J, with 19 bases between the two ends. Germline V gives CDR1 SGHNT, CDR2 YENEEA. Here the CDR3 reads CASSSWARGAYEQYF. The CDR3 region has the DNA TGTGCCAGCAGTTCCTGGGCCAGGGGAGCTTACGAGCAGTACTTC. Combining the CDR3 with reference TRBV11-3 and TRBJ2-7 gives the whole variable domain EAGVVQSPRYKIIEKKQPVAFWCNPISGHNTLYWYLQNLGQGPELLIRYENEEAVDDSQLPKDRFSAERLKGVDSTLKIQPAELGDSAVYLCASSSWARGAYEQYFGPGTRLTVT.

The genes are TRBV6-5 and TRBJ2-7; tentatively, D is TRBD1 (6 bases). The germline gives CDR1 MNHEY, CDR2 SVGAGI. The germline V and J ends were trimmed by 5 bases and 1 base, with 15 bases remaining between them. There are 15 residues in the CDR3. The CDR3 region has the DNA TGTGCCAGCAGTCCCGGACAGTTCCCTTCCTACGAGCAGTACTTC. This sequence encodes CASSPGQFPSYEQYF.

This sequence joins TRBV15 and TRBJ1-2, with 11 bases aligning to TRBD1. Losses at the gene ends were 5 bases for V and 6 bases for J; bases not matched to a gene: 8. The CDR3 extends over 15 amino acids. CDR1 and CDR2 (germline): LNHNV, YYDKDF (reference sequence). The CDR3 DNA sequence: TGTGCCACCAGCGGAAGGACAGGGGGCTGGAATGGCTACACCTTC. This gives the protein CATSGRTGGWNGYTF.

This chain uses TRBV29-1 with TRBJ2-5; D is perhaps TRBD2 (7 bases). V lost 2 bases and J lost 6, with 13 bases in between. CDR3 length: 13 amino acids. CDR1 and CDR2 from the germline V gene are SQVTM and ANQGSEA. The CDR3: CSVEWGGSQTQYF. CDR3 coding DNA: TGCAGCGTTGAATGGGGGGGCTCGCAGACCCAGTACTTC.

In nucleotides, the CDR3 is TGTGCCAGCAGTTGGACAGGGAGGCTTGGCAATCAGCCCCAGCATTTT. This encodes CASSWTGRLGNQPQHF. The chain is built from TRBV28 and TRBJ1-5, with TRBD1 matching 8 bases. Germline CDR1 reads MDHEN; CDR2 reads SYDVKM. The CDR3 runs to 16 residues. The J segment lost 2 bases and the V segment lost 4 bases, leaving 7 bases of the junction unmatched.

This clone has a single count. The chain is built from TRBV19 and TRBJ2-7, with 7 bases lining up with TRBD2. This CDR3 region has 17 residues. V was pared by 5 bases and J by 2 bases, with 15 bases of the junction left unmatched. CDR1 is LNHDA, CDR2 SQIVND, per germline (reference sequence). DNA for the CDR3: TGTGCCAGTAGTTCCGGGAGGCGGGGAGGTGGGACCTACGAGCAGTACTTC. Translated, it gives CASSSGRRGGGTYEQYF.

This chain connects TRBV7-3 to TRBJ2-6; a weak D match, TRBD1 (6 bases). The CDR3 sequence is 18 residues long. V was cut by 0 bases and J by 0 bases, with 12 bases left in between. CDR1 is SGHTA, CDR2 FQGTGA, per germline. In DNA, the CDR3 is TGTGCCAGCAGCTTAACGTGGGACACAAGCTCTGGGGCCAACGTCCTGACTTTC. Amino acid sequence: CASSLTWDTSSGANVLTF.

The chain links TRBV30 to TRBJ2-3; 7 positions agree with TRBD2. Looked up from germline, CDR1 is GTSNPN and CDR2 is SVGIG (reference sequence). The CDR3 contains 15 residues. The V segment lost 0 bases and the J segment 1 base; nucleotides outside the gene matches: 4. The CDR3 loop is CAWSVLAGGTDTQYF. In DNA, the CDR3 is TGTGCCTGGAGTGTACTGGCGGGAGGCACAGATACGCAGTATTTT.

This chain links TRBV27 with TRBJ2-5, with 11 bases that match TRBD2. This CDR3 has 14 residues. In germline, CDR1 is MNHEY, CDR2 SMNVEV (reference sequence). Trimming at V came to 8 bases and at J to 3 bases, leaving 5 bases not matched to a gene. CDR3 nucleotide sequence: TGTGCCAGCGGATTGACTAGCGGGAAAGAGACCCAGTACTTC. This encodes CASGLTSGKETQYF.

This chain connects TRBV12-5 to TRBJ1-1; a weak D match, TRBD1 (6 bases). The CDR3 sequence is 17 residues long. V shed 7 bases and J shed 3 bases, with 24 bases lying between them. Looked up from germline, CDR1 is LGHNT and CDR2 is FRNRAP. The CDR3 here is CASVPPRQAGWDTEAFF. As DNA, the CDR3 is TGTGCTAGTGTTCCTCCACGACAGGCTGGCTGGGACACTGAAGCTTTCTTT.